This TCR beta chain came from a study of blood T cell repertoires in COVID-19. TCRdb keeps only in-frame clones here, not all; method: immunoSEQ multiplex PCR. The sample holds fewer than 250,000 clones, less than 90% seen once. This CDR3 spans 14 amino acids. Germline V gene lookup returns CDR1 ENHRY and CDR2 SYGVKD. Deletions cut 3 bases from V and 4 bases from J, with 12 bases between. Recruited during active infection, patients (from Seattle) were subsequently followed longitudinally. The chain links TRBV10-3 to TRBJ1-1; D possibly corresponds to TRBD1 (5 bases). The TCR sequence derives from a woman over 75 with COVID-19, enrolled during active disease. The source material was peripheral blood. The CDR3 spells CAISEAGEITEAFF. The CDR3 DNA follows: TGTGCCATCAGTGAAGCGGGGGAGATCACTGAAGCTTTCTTT.